This TCR beta chain was found in a study of control samples from healthy donors and cancer patients (dated by TCRdb to 2020 to 2021). This clone was counted once. What this receptor recognizes is not known. No qualities accompany the bases; no much larger clone lies one base away. Preparation of the library involved the immunoSEQ multiplex PCR assay. The source is immuneACCESS, and TCRdb retained only in-frame sequences with V and J called. Part of the clones is not carried over; for the studies checked, unresolved V genes explain less than half of this, and the remainder is unexplained. This sample has roughly 120,000 clones in its table, and approximately 90% of those were observed once. The leading ten clones occupy 12% of the sample. The CDR3 runs 14 residues from the cysteine to the phenylalanine. CDR3 DNA is the only sequence kept; it has 42 bases, read in frame from the first base. V and J lose 2 bases and 4 bases, and a span of 11 bases separates them. From the germline V gene (reference sequence), CDR1 is SEHNR and CDR2 is FQNEAQ.

This TCR was recovered from a man younger than 40 in good health. The sample consisted of blood. The rearrangement combines TRBV7-9 with TRBJ1-1; no D gene can be assigned with confidence. In nucleotide form, the sequence is TGTGCCAGCAGCTTACGGCAGAGTGGCACTGAAGCTTTCTTT. This codes for CASSLRQSGTEAFF. The entire variable domain, with the stretches around the CDR3 drawn from the reference TRBV7-9 and TRBJ1-1 proteins, is DTGVSQNPRHKITKRGQNVTFRCDPISEHNRLYWYRQTLGQGPEFLTYFQNEAQLEKSRLLSDRFSAERPKGSFSTLEIQRTEQGDSAMYLCASSLRQSGTEAFFGQGTRLTVV.